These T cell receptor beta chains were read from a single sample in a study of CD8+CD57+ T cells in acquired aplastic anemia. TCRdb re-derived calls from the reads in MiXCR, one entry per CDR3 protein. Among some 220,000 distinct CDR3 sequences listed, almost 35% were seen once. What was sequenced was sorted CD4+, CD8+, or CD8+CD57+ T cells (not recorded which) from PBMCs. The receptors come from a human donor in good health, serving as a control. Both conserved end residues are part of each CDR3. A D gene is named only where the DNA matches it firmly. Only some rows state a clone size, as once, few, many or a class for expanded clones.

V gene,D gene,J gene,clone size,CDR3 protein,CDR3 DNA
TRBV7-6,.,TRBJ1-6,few,CVSSVGGNSPLHF,TGTGTCAGCAGCGTCGGGGGGAATTCACCCCTCCACTTT
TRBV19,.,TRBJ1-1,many,CASRLAGTVKAFF,TGTGCCAGTAGACTAGCCGGGACGGTAAAAGCTTTCTTT
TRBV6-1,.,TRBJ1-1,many,CATTSGTFEAFF,TGTGCCACCACCTCCGGGACATTTGAAGCTTTCTTT
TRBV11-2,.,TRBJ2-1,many,CASSPTRVGINEQFF,TGTGCCAGCAGCCCTACAAGGGTAGGGATCAATGAGCAGTTCTTC
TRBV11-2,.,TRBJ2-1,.,CASSSNPRPSIYNEQFF,TGTGCCAGCAGCTCGAACCCCCGGCCCTCGATATACAATGAGCAGTTCTTT
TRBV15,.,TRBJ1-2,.,CATSRPNYGYTF,TGTGCCACCAGCAGACCGAACTATGGCTACACCTTC
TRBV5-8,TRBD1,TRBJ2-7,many,CASSMEGGRSYEQYF,TGTGCCAGCAGTATGGAAGGGGGCAGGTCCTACGAGCAGTACTTC
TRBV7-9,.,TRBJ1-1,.,CASSLVQGPVLGAFF,TGTGCCAGCAGCTTAGTGCAGGGGCCCGTCCTTGGGGCTTTCTTT
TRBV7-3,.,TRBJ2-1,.,CASSLQEGNEQFF,TGTGCCAGCAGCCTACAGGAGGGCAATGAGCAGTTCTTC
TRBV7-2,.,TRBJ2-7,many,CASSPNYISYEQYF,TGTGCCAGCAGCCCCAATTATATCTCCTACGAGCAGTACTTC
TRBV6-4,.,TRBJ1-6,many,CASSDKDGDRPSSYNSPLHF,TGTGCCAGCAGTGACAAAGATGGTGACAGGCCCAGCTCCTATAATTCACCCCTCCACTTT
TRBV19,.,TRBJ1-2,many,CASSIYGSGRNSRNYGYTF,TGTGCCAGTAGTATTTATGGTTCGGGACGGAACTCTAGGAACTATGGCTACACCTTC
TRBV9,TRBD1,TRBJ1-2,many,CASSANRGRPSYGYTF,TGTGCCAGCAGCGCAAATAGGGGGCGCCCGAGCTATGGCTACACCTTC
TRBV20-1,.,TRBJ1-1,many,CSASRQPDAEAFF,TGCAGTGCTAGCCGACAACCCGACGCTGAAGCTTTCTTT
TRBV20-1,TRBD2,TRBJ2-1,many,CSASRTSGGEQFF,TGCAGTGCTAGTAGGACTAGCGGGGGTGAGCAGTTCTTC
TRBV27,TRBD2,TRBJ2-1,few,CASSQSGMGGFF,TGTGCCAGCAGTCAAAGCGGGATGGGCGGGTTCTTC
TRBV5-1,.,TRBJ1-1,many,CASSARWNTEAFF,TGCGCCAGCAGCGCGAGGTGGAACACTGAAGCTTTCTTT
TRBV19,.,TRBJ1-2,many,CASSQDSFYGYTF,TGTGCCAGTAGTCAGGACAGTTTCTATGGCTACACCTTC
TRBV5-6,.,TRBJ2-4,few,CASSLEQNIAKNIQYF,TGTGCCAGCAGCTTGGAGCAGAACATAGCCAAAAACATTCAGTACTTC
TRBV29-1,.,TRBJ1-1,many,CSGGDGAEAFF,TGCAGCGGGGGGGACGGTGCTGAAGCTTTCTTT
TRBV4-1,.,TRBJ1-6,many,CASSHRKKDRGSPLHF,TGCGCCAGCAGCCACCGTAAGAAGGATCGGGGTTCACCCCTCCACTTT